This passage covers 30 T cell receptor beta chains from one sample sequenced in a study of T-cell memory formation after mild COVID-19. Each CDR3 protein is one row after TCRdb ran MiXCR on the 5' RACE reads. The sample holds around 47,000 distinct CDR3 sequences, approximately 9.7% seen once. The sample consisted of PBMCs or a T cell subset sorted from them (not recorded which). These receptors came from an adult woman who had mild COVID-19 (a few samples of this study predate the infection). Cell type and time point are not known.

V usage is TRBV6-2 or TRBV6-3 and J usage is TRBJ2-1; the match to TRBD2 covers 10 bases. Germline CDR1 and CDR2: MNHEY and SVGEGT. The CDR3 covers 14 residues. V lost 7 bases, J lost 4 bases, and 4 bases stayed unmatched. CDR3 residues: CASKKLAGYNEQFF. CDR3 bases: TGTGCCAGCAAAAAACTAGCGGGATACAATGAGCAGTTCTTC.

The chain carries TRBV19 and TRBJ2-2; tentatively, D is TRBD2 (6 bases). Per the germline V gene, CDR1 is LNHDA and CDR2 is SQIVND (reference sequence). Deletions cut 6 bases from V and 6 bases from J, with 11 bases between. The CDR3 is 13 amino acids. CDR3 DNA sequence: TGTGCCAGTAGCGGGAGAGACGCCGGGGAGCTGTTTTTT. Its translation: CASSGRDAGELFF. Based on the CDR3 plus reference TRBV19 and TRBJ2-2, the full variable domain is DGGITQSPKYLFRKEGQNVTLSCEQNLNHDAMYWYRQDPGQGLRLIYYSQIVNDFQKGDIAEGYSVSREKKESFPLTVTSAQKNPTAFYLCASSGRDAGELFFGEGSRLTVL.

In DNA, the CDR3 is TGCACCAGCAGCTTGCTGACAGGGCCCGCTTTTCCCACTGGAAACACCATATATTTT. Translating it yields CTSSLLTGPAFPTGNTIYF. This chain links TRBV1 with TRBJ1-3; TRBD1 is the table's D call, not checked against the DNA. TRBV1 is termed a pseudogene. The CDR3 consists of 19 residues.

V and J are TRBV10-3 and TRBJ1-2, with D perhaps TRBD1 (5 bases). Germline V gene data show CDR1 as ENHRY and CDR2 as SYGVKD. V was cut by 0 bases and J by 6 bases, with 14 bases left in between. The CDR3 consists of 15 residues. The CDR3 sequence: CAISESGLGFNGYTF. In nucleotides, the CDR3 is TGTGCCATCAGTGAGTCGGGACTCGGGTTCAATGGCTACACCTTC.

This chain joins TRBV7-3 and TRBJ2-5, with D perhaps matching TRBD1 or TRBD2 (5 bases each). CDR3 length: 13 amino acids. V was cut by 3 bases and J by 5 bases, with 10 bases left in between. Germline CDR1 is SGHTA and CDR2 is FQGTGA. CDR3 residues: CASSLGVGETQYF. In DNA form, the CDR3 reads TGTGCCAGCAGCTTGGGGGTCGGGGAGACCCAGTACTTC. Looking up the rest from reference TRBV7-3 and TRBJ2-5 gives the full variable domain: GAGVSQTPSNKVTEKGKYVELRCDPISGHTALYWYRQSLGQGPEFLIYFQGTGAADDSGLPNDRFFAVRPEGSVSTLKIQRTERGDSAVYLCASSLGVGETQYFGPGTRLLVL.

This clonotype has at least ten counts. V usage is TRBV11-2 and J usage is TRBJ2-1, with TRBD2 matching over 11 bases. Germline V gene data show CDR1 as SGHAT and CDR2 as FQNNGV. This CDR3 contains 16 residues. V dropped 4 bases and J dropped 6; count of bases not matched to a gene: 8. For the CDR3, the DNA is TGTGCCAGCAGCTGGCAGACTAGCGGGAAACGCAATGAGCAGTTCTTC. The encoded protein is CASSWQTSGKRNEQFF.

This chain joins TRBV12-3 or TRBV12-4 and TRBJ1-2; a possible D gene is TRBD1 (6 bases). Trimming cost V 3 bases and J 2 bases, with 13 bases left between them. The CDR3 is made up of 15 amino acids. The CDR3 region has the DNA TGTGCCAGCAGTTTTGGGGGCAGGGTAAACTATGGCTACACCTTC. Residues: CASSFGGRVNYGYTF.

This clonotype has a handful of counts. The chain recombines TRBV4-1 with TRBJ2-7; D unresolved. Trimming stripped 6 bases from V and 0 bases from J, with 15 bases between. The CDR3 is made up of 15 amino acids. CDR1 is MGHRA and CDR2 is YSYEKL in the germline V gene. CDR3 DNA: TGCGCCAGCAGTTTCAAAGGCGGTAGCTCCTACGAGCAGTACTTC. As protein: CASSFKGGSSYEQYF.

V usage is TRBV5-1 and J usage is TRBJ1-1, with 11 bases aligning to TRBD1. CDR3 size: 16 residues. The V gene's germline CDR1 is SGHRS and CDR2 YFSETQ. V lost 4 bases and J lost 4; bases outside the gene matches: 9. The CDR3 is CASSKGQGAVSTEAFF. The CDR3 nucleotides read TGCGCCAGCAGCAAAGGACAGGGGGCTGTGTCCACTGAAGCTTTCTTT. The whole variable domain, remainder taken from reference TRBV5-1 and TRBJ1-1, is KAGVTQTPRYLIKTRGQQVTLSCSPISGHRSVSWYQQTPGQGLQFLFEYFSETQRNKGNFPGRFSGRQFSNSRSEMNVSTLELGDSALYLCASSKGQGAVSTEAFFGQGTRLTVV.

This chain connects TRBV7-9 to TRBJ1-2, with a weak D call TRBD1 (6 bases). V was clipped by 1 base and J by 5 bases, with 23 bases between them. This CDR3 comprises 18 residues. CDR1 is SEHNR, CDR2 FQNEAQ, per germline (reference sequence). This chain's CDR3 is CASSLVGWTAHQMYGYTF. The CDR3 DNA follows: TGTGCCAGCAGCTTAGTCGGTTGGACAGCACACCAAATGTATGGCTACACCTTC.

This clonotype has more than one count but fewer than ten. The chain recombines TRBV3-1 with TRBJ2-3, with D perhaps matching TRBD2 (6 bases). Deletions cut 1 base from V and 6 bases from J, with 14 bases between. The CDR3 is made up of 15 amino acids. Per germline, CDR1 LGHDT and CDR2 YNNKEL (reference sequence). This chain's CDR3 is CASSQAALGRDTQYF. The CDR3 nucleotides read TGTGCCAGCAGCCAAGCGGCTCTTGGGAGGGATACGCAGTATTTT.

The chain joins TRBV7-3 to TRBJ2-7, with D maybe TRBD1 (5 bases). V dropped 6 bases and J dropped 5 bases, with 11 bases sitting between them. From germline, CDR1 is SGHTA and CDR2 FQGTGA. This CDR3 comprises 12 residues. Here the CDR3 DNA reads TGTGCCAGCAGAGCCAGGGCCCACGAGCAGTACTTC. As protein: CASRARAHEQYF.

This clonotype is categorized as medium-sized (0.01 to 0.1%). J is TRBJ2-7 and V is TRBV7-8; TRBD2 agrees at 11 bases. V was pared by 7 bases and J by 2 bases, with 4 bases of the junction left unmatched. The CDR3 covers 14 residues. The germline gives CDR1 SGHVS, CDR2 FQNEAQ. The CDR3 bases are TGTGCCAGCACCAGGACTAGCGGGCCCTACGAGCAGTACTTC. It specifies CASTRTSGPYEQYF.

This clonotype was recorded a few times. V usage is TRBV3-1 and J usage is TRBJ1-2; possible D gene TRBD1, 5 bases. The CDR3 runs to 13 residues. Per germline, CDR1 LGHDT and CDR2 YNNKEL (reference sequence). V lost 5 bases and J lost 8, with 15 bases in between. In DNA, the CDR3 is TGTGCCAGCAGCGAAGCCAGGGTAGGAGGCTACACCTTC. Translation: CASSEARVGGYTF.

This clonotype showed up just a few times. V and J are TRBV5-1 and TRBJ1-2, with a tentative D call TRBD1 (6 bases). The CDR3 spans 16 residues. Per the germline V gene, CDR1 is SGHRS and CDR2 is YFSETQ. V lost 2 bases and J 8 bases, leaving 22 bases between the germline ends. CDR3 region: CASSFSGGSTRTGYTF. In DNA form, the CDR3 reads TGCGCCAGCAGCTTCTCCGGGGGCTCTACCAGGACGGGCTACACCTTC.

In its sample, this clonotype was seen many times. This rearrangement joins TRBV7-2 to TRBJ2-7, with TRBD1 as a possible D gene (5 bases). Germline V CDR1 and CDR2: SGHTA, FQGNSA. The ends were cut back, 2 bases at V and 3 bases at J, with 8 bases in the middle. This CDR3 contains 13 residues. The CDR3 bases are TGTGCCAGCAGCTTATCAGGGATCTACGAGCAGTACTTC. This sequence encodes CASSLSGIYEQYF. The whole variable domain, filled in from reference TRBV7-2 and TRBJ2-7, reads GAGVSQSPSNKVTEKGKDVELRCDPISGHTALYWYRQSLGQGLEFLIYFQGNSAPDKSGLPSDRFSAERTGGSVSTLTIQRTQQEDSAVYLCASSLSGIYEQYFGPGTRLTVT.

This clonotype was observed a handful of times. The gene calls are TRBV6-6 and TRBJ2-3; D remains unclear. Germline CDR1 and CDR2: MNHNY and SVGAGI (reference sequence). The CDR3 runs to 16 residues. V lost 3 bases and J lost 1, with 14 bases in between. This CDR3 reads CASSYQSRAGTDTQYF. The CDR3 nucleotides read TGTGCCAGCAGTTATCAGTCCCGGGCCGGCACAGATACGCAGTATTTT.

This clonotype was counted a few times. The genes are TRBV11-2 and TRBJ2-3; 9 bases are shared with TRBD2. CDR3 length: 15 residues. V shed 5 bases and J 6 bases; nucleotides not matched to a gene: 9. Germline CDR1 and CDR2: SGHAT and FQNNGV. The CDR3 DNA is TGTGCCAGCAGCACTCGGACTAGCGAAGTGGATACGCAGTATTTT. It codes for CASSTRTSEVDTQYF.

This clonotype occurred many times. The rearrangement joins TRBV12-3 or TRBV12-4 to TRBJ2-1, with TRBD2 identical over 8 bases. Trimming removed 3 bases from V and 5 bases from J; junction bases left unmatched: 9. The CDR3 totals 16 residues. CDR3 DNA: TGTGCCAGCAGTTTCGGAGCGGGAGATTTTCACAATGAGCAGTTCTTC. This sequence encodes CASSFGAGDFHNEQFF.

This clonotype was observed a handful of times. The V gene is TRBV7-2, the J gene TRBJ2-3; 7 nucleotides align to TRBD2. V shed 1 base and J 1 base; nucleotides not matched to a gene: 8. The CDR3 has 17 residues. CDR1 and CDR2 from the germline V gene are SGHTA and FQGNSA. The CDR3 reads CASSLGSAGRGTDTQYF. The DNA for the CDR3 is TGTGCCAGCAGCTTAGGATCGGCGGGGAGGGGCACAGATACGCAGTATTTT.

The V call is TRBV20-1, the J call TRBJ1-2; no definite D call. Trimming removed 6 bases at V and 4 bases at J, with 12 bases between. Germline V gene lookup returns CDR1 DFQATT and CDR2 SNEGSKA (reference sequence). This CDR3 contains 12 residues. The CDR3 is CSAHPGSYGYTF. The CDR3 nucleotides read TGCAGTGCCCATCCGGGGAGCTATGGCTACACCTTC.

The chain couples TRBV6-6 to TRBJ1-1; no clear D gene. V lost 8 bases to trimming and J lost 5 bases, with 12 bases between them. There are 12 residues in the CDR3. Per the germline V gene, CDR1 is MNHNY and CDR2 is SVGAGI (reference sequence). The CDR3 sequence: CASHGVGTEAFF. The CDR3 nucleotides read TGTGCCAGCCACGGGGTCGGGACTGAAGCTTTCTTT.

Points on this clonotype: A clone one base away is much larger, so this may be a read error. The chain uses TRBV27 and TRBJ2-5; 10 bases match TRBD2. The CDR3 is made up of 16 amino acids. Germline lookup yields CDR1 MNHEY and CDR2 SMNVEV (reference sequence). The trim removed 3 bases at V and 5 bases at J, leaving 9 bases unmatched. CDR3 sequence (DNA): TGTGCCAGCAGTTTCCTAGCGGGGGAGCCGGGGGAGACCCAGTACTTC. Protein sequence: CASSFLAGEPGETQYF.

This clonotype was seen ten or more times. The V call is TRBV27, the J call TRBJ2-6; 11 positions agree with TRBD1. The CDR3 is 17 residues long. The V gene end was trimmed by 5 bases and the J gene end by 2 bases; junction bases not matched to a gene: 5. CDR1 MNHEY and CDR2 SMNVEV come from the germline V gene (reference sequence). This CDR3 is CASSPWTGGPGANVLTF. The CDR3 DNA follows: TGTGCCAGCAGTCCTTGGACAGGGGGCCCTGGGGCCAACGTCCTGACTTTC.

This clonotype was recorded at least ten times. This chain links TRBV5-1 with TRBJ1-5; unclear D gene. CDR3 length: 13 residues. Looked up from germline, CDR1 is SGHRS and CDR2 is YFSETQ. V was trimmed by 4 bases and J by 4 bases, leaving 9 bases between them. CDR3 sequence: CASSLNWNQPQHF. Here the CDR3 DNA reads TGCGCCAGCAGCCTGAACTGGAATCAGCCCCAGCATTTT.

The sample holds many counts of this clonotype. The chain has TRBV3-1 and TRBJ1-5; perhaps TRBD1 as D (6 bases). The ends were cut back, 4 bases at V and 4 bases at J, with 11 bases in the middle. CDR3 length: 14 amino acids. Germline CDR1 and CDR2: LGHDT and YNNKEL (reference sequence). The CDR3 sequence is CASSPWTDNQPQHF. CDR3 in DNA: TGTGCCAGCAGCCCATGGACAGATAATCAGCCCCAGCATTTT.

In its sample, this clonotype was seen many times. CDR3 amino acids: CASSQESSGTVYEQYF. The CDR3 DNA follows: TGTGCCAGCAGCCAAGAATCTAGCGGGACCGTCTACGAGCAGTACTTC. The chain couples TRBV4-2 to TRBJ2-7, with 9 positions matching TRBD2. This CDR3 contains 16 residues. V lost 0 bases and J lost 3; bases outside the gene matches: 6. Germline CDR1 LGHNA, CDR2 YNFKEQ.

This clonotype was seen at least ten times. V is TRBV6-5 and J is TRBJ2-1, with 7 bases fitting TRBD2. This CDR3 is 15 amino acids long. Looked up from germline, CDR1 is MNHEY and CDR2 is SVGAGI. The ends lost 2 bases at V and 4 bases at J; junction bases unmatched: 5. CDR3 bases: TGTGCCAGCAGTTACGGGGCGGGGGAATACAATGAGCAGTTCTTC. Translation: CASSYGAGEYNEQFF.

The gene calls are TRBV23-1 and TRBJ2-5; the match to TRBD2 covers 10 bases. TRBV23-1 is recorded as an ORF, its role being uncertain. The V and J ends lost 6 bases and 1 base, in that order; junction bases with no gene match: 17. This CDR3 is 19 amino acids long. The CDR3 region is CASSLATSGTANFQETQYF. The DNA for the CDR3 is TGCGCCAGCAGCCTCGCAACTAGCGGGACAGCGAACTTCCAAGAGACCCAGTACTTC.

The V gene is TRBV4-3, the J gene TRBJ1-4, with TRBD1 identical over 7 bases. Germline CDR1 and CDR2: LGHNA and YSLEER. The CDR3 length is 15 residues. Trimming took 0 bases from V and 8 from J; bases not matched to a gene: 6. The DNA of the CDR3 is TGCGCCAGCAGCCAAGATGCAGGGGGTTGGGAAAAACTGTTTTTT. Its protein product is CASSQDAGGWEKLFF.